This T cell receptor beta chain was identified during a study of T cell responses to AZD1222 COVID-19 vaccine. Study outcomes and limitations: A mostly white British donor set with more females was recruited, and clonal diversity was possibly underestimated. Once two AZD1222 doses were given, Spike-specific TCR breadth and depth went up. Spike as a whole was targeted by vaccine-associated CD4 TCRs, dominant at 160-218 and 743-854. The study reported that nearly half of spike-specific TCRs target unmutated variant regions.

Some clones are missing from TCRdb's copy, which holds only in-frame ones; the method was immunoSEQ multiplex PCR. The sample yields some 130,000 clones, roughly 93% seen once. CDR1 MNHNS and CDR2 SASEGT come from the germline V gene. V was cut by 4 bases and J by 4 bases, with 25 bases left in between. The CDR3 runs 18 residues. With respect to this clone: Its specificity is not known.

This clonotype was sampled from an adult who received the AZD1222 COVID-19 vaccine. The sequenced sample was peripheral blood, obtained 28 days after the second AZD1222 dose. The chain uses TRBV6-1 and TRBJ1-2; TRBD1 might be the D (6 bases). CDR3 residues: CASSAQVSGATVFYGYTF. For the CDR3, the DNA is TGTGCCAGCAGTGCCCAAGTTTCGGGGGCTACAGTCTTCTATGGCTACACCTTC.